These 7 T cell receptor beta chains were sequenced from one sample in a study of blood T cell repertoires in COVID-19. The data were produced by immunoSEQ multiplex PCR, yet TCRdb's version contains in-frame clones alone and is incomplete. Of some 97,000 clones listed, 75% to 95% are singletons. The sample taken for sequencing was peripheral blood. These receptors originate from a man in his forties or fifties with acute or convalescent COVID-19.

For the CDR3, the DNA is TGTGCCAGCAGCCAGTCACCGGACAGGGGGGAAAAACTGTTTTTT. Its protein is CASSQSPDRGEKLFF. This sequence joins TRBV7-8 and TRBJ1-4; 10 bases align to TRBD1. The CDR3 totals 15 residues. V gave up 5 bases and J gave up 8 bases; unmatched junction bases: 8. Germline V gene data show CDR1 as SGHVS and CDR2 as FQNEAQ.

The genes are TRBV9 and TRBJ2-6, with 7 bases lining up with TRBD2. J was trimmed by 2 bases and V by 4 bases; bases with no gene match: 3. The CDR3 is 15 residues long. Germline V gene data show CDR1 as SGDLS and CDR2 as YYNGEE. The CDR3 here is CASSPRGAGANVLTF. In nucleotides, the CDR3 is TGTGCCAGCAGCCCCCGGGGGGCTGGGGCCAACGTCCTGACTTTC.

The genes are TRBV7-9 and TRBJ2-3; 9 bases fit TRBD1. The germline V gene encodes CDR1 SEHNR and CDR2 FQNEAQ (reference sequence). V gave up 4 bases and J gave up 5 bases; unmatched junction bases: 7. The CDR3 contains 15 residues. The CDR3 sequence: CASSSTGTGQDTQYF. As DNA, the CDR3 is TGTGCCAGCAGCTCAACCGGGACAGGGCAAGATACGCAGTATTTT.

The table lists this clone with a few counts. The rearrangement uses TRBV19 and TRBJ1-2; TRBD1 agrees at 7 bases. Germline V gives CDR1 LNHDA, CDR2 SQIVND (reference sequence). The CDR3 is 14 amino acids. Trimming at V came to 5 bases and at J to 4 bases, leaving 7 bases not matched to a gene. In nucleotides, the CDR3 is TGTGCCAGTAGTCCGTCGACAGGGCCCTATGGCTACACCTTC. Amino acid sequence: CASSPSTGPYGYTF.

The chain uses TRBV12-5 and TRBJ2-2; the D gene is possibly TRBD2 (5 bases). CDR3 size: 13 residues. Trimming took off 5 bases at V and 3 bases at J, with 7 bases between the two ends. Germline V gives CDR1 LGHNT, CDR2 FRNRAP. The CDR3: CASGLRDTGELFF. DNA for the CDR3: TGTGCTAGTGGTCTGCGGGACACCGGGGAGCTGTTTTTT.

CDR3 nucleotides: TGTGCCAGCAGCCTCAACAGGGGAGCTAACTATGGCTACACCTTC. Translating it yields CASSLNRGANYGYTF. The V call is TRBV3-1 (or the pseudogene TRBV3-2), the J call TRBJ1-2, with TRBD1 matching over 7 bases. Germline values: CDR1 LGHDT, CDR2 YNNKEL (reference sequence). V shed 4 bases, J shed 0 bases, and the junction held 5 bases outside the gene matches. CDR3 length equals 15 residues.

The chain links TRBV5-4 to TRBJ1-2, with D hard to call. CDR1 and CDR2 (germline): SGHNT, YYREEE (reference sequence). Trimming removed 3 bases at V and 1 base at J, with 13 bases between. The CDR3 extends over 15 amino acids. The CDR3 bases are TGTGCCAGCAGCTCCACAGACACTTATAACTATGGCTACACCTTC. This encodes CASSSTDTYNYGYTF.